The 25 T cell receptor beta chains below were found in one sample sequenced in a study of cytomegalovirus exposure and HLA in healthy donors. Sequencing was performed with immunoSEQ multiplex PCR; in TCRdb, only in-frame clones are kept and a portion is missing. The sample yields 100,000 or so clones, 85% seen once. Sequencing was done on a sample of PBMCs. Source of these receptors: a man younger than 30 in good health and CMV-seropositive.

This chain connects TRBV7-9 to TRBJ2-3, with 8 bases that match TRBD2. Losses at the gene ends were 0 bases for V and 11 bases for J; bases not matched to a gene: 16. The CDR3 loop spans 17 amino acids. Germline V gene lookup returns CDR1 SEHNR and CDR2 FQNEAQ (reference sequence). The CDR3 sequence: CASSLALGGGPSGGQYF. CDR3 DNA sequence: TGTGCCAGCAGCTTAGCGCTCGGCGGGGGGCCCTCCGGCGGGCAGTATTTT.

The rearrangement uses TRBV19 and TRBJ2-2; D is perhaps TRBD2 (5 bases). Trimming removed 7 bases at V and 4 bases at J, with 13 bases between. Germline V lookup: CDR1 LNHDA, CDR2 SQIVND (reference sequence). The CDR3 totals 14 residues. This CDR3 reads CASTTGWVTGELFF. The CDR3 DNA reads TGTGCCAGTACCACGGGATGGGTCACCGGGGAGCTGTTTTTT.

This chain joins TRBV11-2 and TRBJ2-4; D possibly corresponds to TRBD1 (6 bases). Germline CDR1 reads SGHAT; CDR2 reads FQNNGV. Trimming pared 4 bases from V and 1 base from J, leaving 14 bases between. The CDR3 runs to 16 residues. Written as DNA, the CDR3 is TGTGCCAGCAGCTCCCCAGGGGTTGACGCCAAAAACATTCAGTACTTC. Translating it yields CASSSPGVDAKNIQYF. Complete variable domain (other parts from reference TRBV11-2 and TRBJ2-4): EAGVAQSPRYKIIEKRQSVAFWCNPISGHATLYWYQQILGQGPKLLIQFQNNGVVDDSQLPKDRFSAERLKGVDSTLKIQPAKLEDSAVYLCASSSPGVDAKNIQYFGAGTRLSVL.

This clone is a singleton in its sample. The V gene is TRBV6-5, the J gene TRBJ2-3; D ambiguous. There are 14 residues in the CDR3. Trimming cost V 0 bases and J 1 base, with 5 bases left between them. CDR1 and CDR2 from the germline V gene are MNHEY and SVGAGI. CDR3 sequence: CASSYSPGTDTQYF. The DNA for the CDR3 is TGTGCCAGCAGTTACTCTCCTGGCACAGATACGCAGTATTTT.

The J gene is TRBJ2-1, the V gene TRBV19; tentative D call: TRBD1 (5 bases). The V and J ends lost 6 bases and 4 bases respectively, with 19 bases between them. This CDR3 is 16 amino acids long. Germline lookup yields CDR1 LNHDA and CDR2 SQIVND (reference sequence). Here the CDR3 reads CASSLPQGILYNEQFF. The CDR3 DNA reads TGTGCCAGTAGCCTCCCTCAGGGTATACTTTACAATGAGCAGTTCTTC.

The rearrangement uses TRBV6-4 and TRBJ2-1, with 7 bases identical to TRBD2. This CDR3 has 15 residues. The junction had 12 bases not matched to a gene; V was cut back by 5 bases and J by 8 bases. Germline V gene lookup returns CDR1 MRHNA and CDR2 SNTAGT. CDR3 DNA sequence: TGTGCCAGCAGTCCGGAGGGGTTAGCGGGCTATGAGCAGTTCTTC. This codes for CASSPEGLAGYEQFF.

The V and J genes are TRBV28 and TRBJ2-7, with D possibly TRBD1 on 6 matching bases. The V gene's germline CDR1 is MDHEN and CDR2 SYDVKM. Trimming stripped 7 bases from V and 6 bases from J, with 16 bases between. The CDR3 extends over 13 amino acids. CDR3 region: CASNLPKGVEQYF. The CDR3 region has the DNA TGTGCCAGCAACCTACCAAAGGGGGTCGAGCAGTACTTC.

This chain connects TRBV6-6 to TRBJ2-7, with TRBD1 as a possible D gene (5 bases). The length of the CDR3 is 12 residues. V lost 6 bases and J 2 bases, leaving 8 bases between the germline ends. Germline assignment: CDR1 MNHNY and CDR2 SVGAGI (reference sequence). CDR3 residues: CASRTDPYEQYF. The CDR3 DNA is TGTGCCAGCAGGACAGACCCCTACGAGCAGTACTTC.

This chain joins TRBV30 and TRBJ1-3; 10 bases fit TRBD1. With V trimmed by 2 bases and J by 3 bases, 13 bases remained unmatched. CDR3 length equals 18 residues. From germline, CDR1 is GTSNPN and CDR2 SVGIG (reference sequence). CDR3: CAWSLTGGTGENGNTIYF. The CDR3 DNA is TGTGCCTGGAGTTTAACGGGCGGGACAGGGGAAAATGGAAACACCATATATTTT.

This chain links TRBV6-1 with TRBJ2-5; 7 positions agree with TRBD1. CDR1 is MNHNS, CDR2 SASEGT, per germline. This CDR3 is 13 amino acids long. With 7 bases clipped from V and 1 base from J, the junction kept 3 bases outside the gene matches. CDR3 protein: CASNDRAQETQYF. For the CDR3, the DNA is TGTGCCAGCAACGACAGGGCCCAAGAGACCCAGTACTTC.

V and J are TRBV19 and TRBJ2-1, with 10 bases that match TRBD1. With V trimmed by 6 bases and J by 1 base, 3 bases remained unmatched. CDR1 LNHDA and CDR2 SQIVND come from the germline V gene (reference sequence). The CDR3 runs to 15 residues. In DNA form, the CDR3 reads TGTGCCAGTAGGACAGGGGGCAATTCCTACAATGAGCAGTTCTTC. It is translated as CASRTGGNSYNEQFF.

The rearrangement uses TRBV4-2 and TRBJ2-1; maybe TRBD2 (6 bases). The ends were cut back, 3 bases at V and 8 bases at J, with 14 bases in the middle. From germline, CDR1 is LGHNA and CDR2 YNFKEQ. The CDR3 runs 14 residues. The CDR3, as DNA: TGTGCCAGCAGCCAGCAGCGGGCAGCGGATGAGCAGTTCTTC. This encodes CASSQQRAADEQFF.

This clone was observed once. The chain is built from TRBV25-1 and TRBJ2-1; 7 bases align to TRBD2. The V segment lost 4 bases and the J segment 0 bases; nucleotides outside the gene matches: 6. The germline gives CDR1 MGHDK, CDR2 SYGVNS. CDR3 length: 16 amino acids. CDR3 residues: CASSGLTGGSYNEQFF. For the CDR3, the DNA is TGTGCCAGCAGTGGACTCACGGGAGGCTCCTACAATGAGCAGTTCTTC.

The chain employs TRBV4-1 and TRBJ2-1; 8 nucleotides match TRBD2. The V gene's germline CDR1 is MGHRA and CDR2 YSYEKL. This CDR3 region has 13 residues. V dropped 7 bases and J dropped 3; count of bases not matched to a gene: 2. In DNA, the CDR3 is TGCGCCAGCAAGGGACTAGGCTACAATGAGCAGTTCTTC. This translates into CASKGLGYNEQFF.

The V call is TRBV29-1, the J call TRBJ1-2; TRBD1 is a possible D gene (6 bases). The V gene's germline CDR1 is SQVTM and CDR2 ANQGSEA. The CDR3 length is 13 residues. Trimming shortened V by 8 bases and J by 0 bases, and 13 bases separated the two germline ends. The CDR3 DNA follows: TGCAGCTTGACCAGGACAGCTAACTATGGCTACACCTTC. Residues: CSLTRTANYGYTF. Variable domain in full (rest from reference TRBV29-1 and TRBJ1-2): SAVISQKPSRDICQRGTSLTIQCQVDSQVTMMFWYRQQPGQSLTLIATANQGSEATYESGFVIDKFPISRPNLTFSTLTVSNMSPEDSSIYLCSLTRTANYGYTFGSGTRLTVV.

The V and J genes are TRBV18 and TRBJ2-5; tentatively, D is TRBD2 (7 bases). V was cut by 6 bases and J by 4 bases, with 12 bases left in between. CDR1 and CDR2 (germline): KGHSH, LQKENI. This CDR3 spans 13 amino acids. The DNA of the CDR3 is TGTGCCAGCTCCTCCGGGGGGCTAGAGACCCAGTACTTC. It translates to CASSSGGLETQYF.

The chain couples TRBV18 to TRBJ2-2; unclear D gene. Germline assignment: CDR1 KGHSH and CDR2 LQKENI. The CDR3 spans 14 residues. V lost 2 bases and J 0 bases, leaving 4 bases between the germline ends. The CDR3 here is CASSPASNTGELFF. CDR3 DNA sequence: TGTGCCAGCTCACCAGCGTCGAACACCGGGGAGCTGTTTTTT.

The genes are TRBV19 and TRBJ1-5; D is possibly TRBD1 (5 bases). Per germline, CDR1 LNHDA and CDR2 SQIVND (reference sequence). The V gene lost 10 bases and the J gene lost 1 base, with 14 bases spanning the gap. The CDR3 is 14 residues long. CDR3 residues: CAISTGGSNQPQHF. DNA for the CDR3: TGTGCCATCTCAACTGGGGGGAGCAATCAGCCCCAGCATTTT. Variable domain in full (rest from reference TRBV19 and TRBJ1-5): DGGITQSPKYLFRKEGQNVTLSCEQNLNHDAMYWYRQDPGQGLRLIYYSQIVNDFQKGDIAEGYSVSREKKESFPLTVTSAQKNPTAFYLCAISTGGSNQPQHFGDGTRLSIL.

V usage is TRBV9 and J usage is TRBJ2-5, with D possibly being TRBD2 (7 bases). The CDR3 extends over 15 amino acids. Germline-derived CDR1 and CDR2 are SGDLS and YYNGEE. Trimming left V 3 bases short and J 4 bases short, with 16 bases between. The CDR3 nucleotides are TGTGCCAGCAGCGCCGTGAGTCGGGGGGCAGAGACCCAGTACTTC. Residues: CASSAVSRGAETQYF.

This chain uses TRBV15 with TRBJ2-7; 8 nucleotides line up with TRBD2. Germline CDR1 reads LNHNV; CDR2 reads YYDKDF (reference sequence). This CDR3 contains 15 residues. After removal of 3 bases from V and 1 base from J, the junction contained 5 bases not matched to a gene. The CDR3 nucleotides read TGTGCCACCAGCAGTTTAACTAGCGGATCCTACGAGCAGTACTTC. This codes for CATSSLTSGSYEQYF.

The chain uses TRBV25-1 and TRBJ1-5; tentative D call: TRBD1 (5 bases). CDR1 is MGHDK and CDR2 is SYGVNS in the germline V gene. There are 15 residues in the CDR3. Trimming stripped 3 bases from V and 2 bases from J, with 11 bases between. CDR3 DNA: TGTGCCAGCAGTGAGGCAGGGCTGGGCAATCAGCCCCAGCATTTT. Encoded protein: CASSEAGLGNQPQHF.

The rearrangement links TRBV25-1 to TRBJ2-1; the match to TRBD1 covers 11 bases. The J segment lost 6 bases and the V segment lost 5 bases, leaving 3 bases of the junction unmatched. The germline V gene has CDR1 MGHDK and CDR2 SYGVNS. The CDR3 consists of 14 residues. The CDR3 spells CASSWDRGSNEQFF. The CDR3 region has the DNA TGTGCCAGCAGTTGGGACAGGGGGAGCAATGAGCAGTTCTTC.

V usage is TRBV6-1 and J usage is TRBJ2-7; TRBD1 might be the D (6 bases). CDR3 length: 15 amino acids. The V and J ends lost 0 bases and 6 bases respectively, with 15 bases between them. Germline-derived CDR1 and CDR2 are MNHNS and SASEGT. The CDR3 protein is CASSEAMGAPREQYV. In DNA form, the CDR3 reads TGTGCCAGCAGTGAAGCAATGGGGGCCCCACGCGAGCAGTACGTC.

This chain links TRBV7-9 with TRBJ2-5, with 12 bases identical to TRBD2. Germline V lookup: CDR1 SEHNR, CDR2 FQNEAQ (reference sequence). The length of the CDR3 is 14 residues. The trim removed 3 bases at V and 4 bases at J, leaving 0 bases unmatched. CDR3 DNA: TGTGCCAGCAGCTTGGGACTAGCGGGAGAGACCCAGTACTTC. Residues: CASSLGLAGETQYF.

The CDR3 here is CASRPGQGILSTDTQYF. CDR3 bases: TGTGCCAGCAGACCGGGACAGGGGATTTTAAGCACAGATACGCAGTATTTT. The chain links TRBV27 to TRBJ2-3; TRBD1 agrees at 10 bases. This CDR3 has 17 amino acids. V shed 6 bases, J shed 0 bases, and the junction held 9 bases outside the gene matches. The germline V gene has CDR1 MNHEY and CDR2 SMNVEV (reference sequence).